This entry features one T cell receptor beta chain sequence. Its antigen is currently unknown. The data originate from a study of chemoradiotherapy in HPV16-positive cancers. Study context: Functional T-cell assays on a couple of HPV16-positive patients' cells defined candidate HPV-specific clones and common TCR motifs. Study observations and caveats: Functional assays defining HPV-specific T cells used only a couple of HPV16-positive patients. Non-HPV-specific T cells did not expand in tumors during treatment, whereas candidate HPV-specific clones and E7-related motifs did.

Trimming left V 1 base short and J 2 bases short, with 20 bases between. The length of the CDR3 is 18 residues. The germline CDR1 and CDR2 sequences are MNHEY and SMNVEV (reference sequence). Libraries were prepared by immunoSEQ multiplex PCR; TCRdb keeps only in-frame clonotypes and omits some of them. The sample contains some 11,000 clones, more than 75% of which appear only once. Repeated repertoire sampling spanned the course of chemoradiotherapy. This specimen was blood, taken from a patient who underwent chemoradiotherapy. The rearrangement joins TRBV27 to TRBJ1-2; unclear D gene. This receptor was identified in a human donor with HPV-associated anogenital cancer. This CDR3 is CASSLFSFDPGRNYGYTF. CDR3 bases: TGTGCCAGCAGTTTATTTTCTTTCGACCCCGGAAGGAACTATGGCTACACCTTC.